The entry below describes one TCR beta chain. There is no known antigen for this receptor. The sample holds no much larger clone one base away, and base qualities are not on file. The data belong to a study of blood T cell repertoires in COVID-19 (TCRdb year 2020). General notes on the study: Samples from collaborators originated in the United States, Italy and Spain and spanned both the acute and convalescent phases of COVID-19. The prospective study material was composed of cDNA or gDNA derived from T cells, B-cell-depleted T cells, or PBMCs. The dataset comprised deeply sampled blood TCRbeta repertoires from subjects exposed to, actively infected with, or recovered from COVID-19. The repertoires were released in a freely available public database intended as a resource for research on the immune response to SARS-CoV-2. Samples came from the ongoing ImmuneRACE study (first 160 participants) plus 1,254 subjects from 6 global collaborators. The sample metadata nearly always contained a de-identified subject ID, COVID-19 status, age in years and sex. HLA class I and class II types, where available, came from metadata supplied by the sample provider rather than from assay-based typing.

What the study reported, not specific to this receptor: The quantity of clinical and demographic metadata differed by source and by participant and was supplied without curation.

Collaborating institutions collected whole blood in K2EDTA tubes following their own protocols. For TCRbeta analysis, collaborators shipped samples as frozen whole blood, isolated PBMCs, or DNA extracted from either of those sample types. The immunoSEQ Assay, a bias-controlled multiplex PCR, was used to amplify TCRbeta CDR3 regions from genomic DNA. In the paper's pipeline: The number of nucleated cells in each sample was estimated by amplification of reference gene primers within the assay. To quantify the absolute abundance of each unique TCRbeta CDR3 rearrangement, sequence reads were collapsed and filtered. For each sample, productive Simpson clonality was calculated by taking the square root of Simpson's diversity index across productive rearrangements. The table comes from immuneACCESS by way of TCRdb, which keeps in-frame sequences with V and J called. Part of the clones is missing from these tables; in studies checked, under half for an unresolved V gene and the rest for unknown reasons. V and J calls and clone size are copied from that table; D and trimming were computed from the DNA. The sample table records tens of thousands of clones; about two thirds of these occur just once. The top ten clones comprise about 17% of the sample.

The germline ends are 13 bases apart after V is trimmed by 4 bases and J by 3 bases. Looking up the germline V gene yields CDR1 SGHRS and CDR2 YFSETQ. Counted from cysteine to phenylalanine, this CDR3 has 14 amino acids. Only the CDR3 DNA stays, 42 bases, in frame from base 1. The specimen was peripheral blood. The chain couples TRBV5-1 to TRBJ1-2; the D segment could be TRBD1, given 6 matching bases. This clonotype was sampled from a human donor in a cohort sampled during active COVID-19. The sequenced DNA: TGCGCCAGCAGCCGCGACCCAGGGGACTATGGCTACACCTTC. Translated, this gives CASSRDPGDYGYTF.